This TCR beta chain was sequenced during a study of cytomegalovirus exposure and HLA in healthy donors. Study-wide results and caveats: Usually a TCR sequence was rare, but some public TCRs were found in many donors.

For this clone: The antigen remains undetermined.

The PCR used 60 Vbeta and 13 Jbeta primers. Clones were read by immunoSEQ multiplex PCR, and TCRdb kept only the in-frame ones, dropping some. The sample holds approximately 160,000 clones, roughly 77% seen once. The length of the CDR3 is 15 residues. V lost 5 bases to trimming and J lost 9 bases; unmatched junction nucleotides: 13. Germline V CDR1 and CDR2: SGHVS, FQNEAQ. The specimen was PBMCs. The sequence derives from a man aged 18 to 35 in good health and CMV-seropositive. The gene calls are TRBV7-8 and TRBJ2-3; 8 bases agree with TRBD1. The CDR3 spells CASSPTRDRGITQYF. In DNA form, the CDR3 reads TGTGCCAGCAGCCCGACCAGAGACAGGGGAATCACGCAGTATTTT.